This TCR beta chain was sequenced in a study of type 1 and type 2 diabetes patients. Whole-study context: Samples came from type 1 diabetic, type 2 diabetic or nondiabetic people, recruited in China. General study results and limits: Type 1 diabetes repertoires were significantly less diverse than type 2 diabetes ones. A median of one highly-expanded CD4+ clone, covering 3.9% of reads, occurred in type 2 diabetes.

The PCR template was genomic DNA. Multiplex PCR with 30 forward and 13 reverse primers amplified the TCR beta CDR3. TCRdb used MiXCR to reprocess the multiplex PCR reads, holding one entry per CDR3 protein. The table lists 250,000 to 300,000 distinct CDR3 sequences, around 47% of them singletons, with roughly an eighth in the top ten. This clonotype was counted many times. Its target is not known. Input material: peripheral blood mononuclear cells (PBMCs). This clonotype originated in a man between 18 and 35 years old with type 2 diabetes.

The CDR3 DNA reads as TGTGCCAGCAGTAGGTCTTACGCGGGCGGGGAGCTGTTTTTT. It codes for CASSRSYAGGELFF. V is TRBV2 and J is TRBJ2-2, with D possibly matching TRBD2 (5 bases). The V gene's germline CDR1 is SNHLY and CDR2 FYNNEI. This CDR3 is built from 14 residues. The V and J ends lost 5 bases and 7 bases respectively, with 14 bases between them.